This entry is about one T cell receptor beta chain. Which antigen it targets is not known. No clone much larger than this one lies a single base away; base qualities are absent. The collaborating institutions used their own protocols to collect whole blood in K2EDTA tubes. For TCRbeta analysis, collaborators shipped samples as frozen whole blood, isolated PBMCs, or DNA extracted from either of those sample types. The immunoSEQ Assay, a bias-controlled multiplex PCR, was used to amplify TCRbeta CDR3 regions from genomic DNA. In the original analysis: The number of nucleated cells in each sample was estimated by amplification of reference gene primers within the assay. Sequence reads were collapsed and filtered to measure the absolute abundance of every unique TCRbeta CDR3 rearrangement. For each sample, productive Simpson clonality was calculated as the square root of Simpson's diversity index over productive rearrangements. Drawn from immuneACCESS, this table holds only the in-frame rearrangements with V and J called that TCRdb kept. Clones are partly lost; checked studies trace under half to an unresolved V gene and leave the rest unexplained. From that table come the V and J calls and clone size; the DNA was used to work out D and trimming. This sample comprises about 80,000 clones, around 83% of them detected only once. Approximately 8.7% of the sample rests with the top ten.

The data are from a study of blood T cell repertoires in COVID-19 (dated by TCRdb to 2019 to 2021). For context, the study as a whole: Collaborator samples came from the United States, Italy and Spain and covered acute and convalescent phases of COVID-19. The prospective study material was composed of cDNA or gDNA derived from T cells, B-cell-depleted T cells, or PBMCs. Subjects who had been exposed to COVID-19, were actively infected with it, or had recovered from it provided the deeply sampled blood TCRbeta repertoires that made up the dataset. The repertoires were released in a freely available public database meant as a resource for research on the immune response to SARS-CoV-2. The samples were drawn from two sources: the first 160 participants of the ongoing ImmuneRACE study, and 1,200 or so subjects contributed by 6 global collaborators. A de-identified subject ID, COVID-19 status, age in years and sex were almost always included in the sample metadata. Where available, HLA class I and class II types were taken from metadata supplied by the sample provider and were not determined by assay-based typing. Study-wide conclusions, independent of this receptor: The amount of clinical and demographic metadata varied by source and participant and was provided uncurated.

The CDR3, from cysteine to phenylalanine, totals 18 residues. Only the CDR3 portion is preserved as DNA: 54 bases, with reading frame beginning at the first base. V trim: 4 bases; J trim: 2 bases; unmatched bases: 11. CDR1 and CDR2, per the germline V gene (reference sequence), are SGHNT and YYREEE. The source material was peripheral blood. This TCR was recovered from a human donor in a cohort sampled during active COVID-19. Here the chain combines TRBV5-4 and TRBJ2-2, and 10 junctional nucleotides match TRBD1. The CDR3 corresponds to CASSPHPDRGYNTGELFF. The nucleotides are TGTGCCAGCAGCCCCCACCCGGACAGGGGGTACAACACCGGGGAGCTGTTTTTT.